Listed here are 24 T cell receptor beta chains from one sample, sequenced in a study of blood T cell repertoires in COVID-19. Produced via immunoSEQ multiplex PCR; TCRdb's table is partial and in-frame only. The sample holds about 150,000 clones, roughly 82% seen once. Sample: peripheral blood. The receptors shown here come from a woman aged 45-65 years with acute or convalescent COVID-19.

This clone was picked up one time. The V call is TRBV18, the J call TRBJ2-7, with TRBD1 matching 10 bases. The V gene end was trimmed by 3 bases and the J gene end by 2 bases; junction bases not matched to a gene: 7. The germline V gene has CDR1 KGHSH and CDR2 LQKENI. This CDR3 has 16 residues. The CDR3 DNA reads TGTGCCAGCTCACCTCCCGGGACAGGGGCGCCCTACGAGCAGTACTTC. Amino acid sequence: CASSPPGTGAPYEQYF.

The rearrangement joins TRBV28 to TRBJ1-5; D might be TRBD1 (5 bases). Trimming stripped 3 bases from V and 4 bases from J, with 16 bases between. The CDR3 has 16 amino acids. Germline CDR1 and CDR2: MDHEN and SYDVKM. The CDR3 DNA sequence: TGTGCCAGCAGTTTGGGACTCGGGGCTGAAAATCAGCCCCAGCATTTT. Residues: CASSLGLGAENQPQHF.

The chain employs TRBV19 and TRBJ1-2; 8 nucleotides agree with TRBD1. The CDR3 runs to 14 residues. V shed 3 bases, J shed 3 bases, and the junction held 3 bases outside the gene matches. The germline V gene has CDR1 LNHDA and CDR2 SQIVND (reference sequence). As DNA, the CDR3 is TGTGCCAGTAGTATCAGGGGGCACGACTATGGCTACACCTTC. The encoded protein is CASSIRGHDYGYTF.

The J gene is TRBJ2-7, the V gene TRBV6-2 or TRBV6-3; 9 bases line up with TRBD1. CDR1 is MNHEY, CDR2 SVGEGT, per germline. Trimming removed 2 bases from V and 5 bases from J; junction bases left unmatched: 7. The CDR3 consists of 15 residues. CDR3 residues: CASSYERDRVHEQYF. The CDR3, as DNA: TGTGCCAGCAGTTACGAGAGGGACAGGGTCCACGAGCAGTACTTC.

The V gene is TRBV25-1, the J gene TRBJ2-3; D perhaps matches TRBD2 (6 bases). The CDR3 totals 15 residues. Germline V lookup: CDR1 MGHDK, CDR2 SYGVNS. Trimming took 4 bases from V and 2 from J, leaving 13 bases between them. The CDR3 DNA reads TGTGCCAGCAGTGCCAGGGACTCCAACACAGATACGCAGTATTTT. Encoded protein: CASSARDSNTDTQYF.

The V gene is TRBV27, the J gene TRBJ2-3; 8 bases are a match to TRBD2. CDR3 length equals 16 residues. The V gene's germline CDR1 is MNHEY and CDR2 SMNVEV (reference sequence). Trimming took 5 bases from V and 4 from J; bases not matched to a gene: 11. This CDR3 is CASSPFPTSAADTQYF. CDR3 nucleotides: TGTGCCAGCAGTCCCTTCCCGACTAGCGCGGCAGATACGCAGTATTTT.

The rearrangement uses TRBV5-1 and TRBJ2-7; TRBD2 matches 9 bases. The CDR3 totals 13 residues. CDR1 is SGHRS, CDR2 YFSETQ, per germline. Trimming removed 3 bases from V and 7 bases from J; junction bases left unmatched: 5. CDR3 nucleotides: TGCGCCAGCAGCTCCCAAGGACTAGCGGAGCAGTACTTC. Translation: CASSSQGLAEQYF.

The DNA of the CDR3 is TGTGCCAGCAGCTTAGATCCGGGGGGTGAAGAGACCCAGTACTTC. Encoded protein: CASSLDPGGEETQYF. The V and J genes are TRBV11-2 and TRBJ2-5; 7 bases match TRBD2. From germline, CDR1 is SGHAT and CDR2 FQNNGV. V was pared by 0 bases and J by 3 bases, with 4 bases of the junction left unmatched. The CDR3 sequence is 15 residues long.

The chain links TRBV7-2 to TRBJ1-4; 7 nucleotides agree with TRBD1. V gave up 5 bases and J gave up 5 bases; unmatched junction bases: 5. Germline V CDR1 and CDR2: SGHTA, FQGNSA. The CDR3 is made up of 14 amino acids. CDR3 in DNA: TGTGCCAGCAGCCCAGGGACAGAAAATGAAAAACTGTTTTTT. It encodes CASSPGTENEKLFF.

V and J are TRBV5-6 and TRBJ1-2, with D unclear. V was trimmed by 0 bases and J by 4 bases, leaving 13 bases between them. The germline CDR1 and CDR2 sequences are SGHDT and YYEEEE. This CDR3 is 15 amino acids long. This chain's CDR3 is CASSLVVAGFYGYTF. CDR3 coding DNA: TGTGCCAGCAGCTTGGTGGTAGCCGGATTCTATGGCTACACCTTC.

V gene TRBV21-1 combines with J gene TRBJ1-5; TRBD1, the D gene given by the table, was not confirmed from the DNA. TRBV21-1 counts as a pseudogene. This CDR3 region has 14 residues. The CDR3 spells CASSWGQNYQPQHF. The CDR3 DNA reads as TGTGCCAGCAGCTGGGGACAGAATTATCAGCCCCAGCATTTT.

The CDR3 loop is CAISGSFGGGELFF. CDR3 sequence (DNA): TGTGCCATCAGCGGGAGTTTCGGGGGCGGGGAGCTGTTTTTT. This rearrangement joins TRBV10-3 to TRBJ2-2, with a tentative D call TRBD2 (6 bases). Trimming cost V 6 bases and J 7 bases, with 15 bases left between them. This CDR3 spans 14 amino acids. The germline V gene has CDR1 ENHRY and CDR2 SYGVKD.

The chain combines TRBV4-1 with TRBJ1-4; TRBD1 agrees at 8 bases. V dropped 4 bases and J dropped 5; count of bases not matched to a gene: 6. The germline V gene has CDR1 MGHRA and CDR2 YSYEKL. This CDR3 contains 15 residues. In DNA form, the CDR3 reads TGCGCCAGCAGCCTTCAGGGGGCGCGAAATGAAAAACTGTTTTTT. Translated: CASSLQGARNEKLFF.

The gene calls are TRBV24-1 and TRBJ2-5, with 10 bases fitting TRBD2. V was clipped by 1 base and J by 3 bases; unmatched bases: 4. The CDR3 sequence is 16 residues long. Germline V CDR1 and CDR2: KGHDR, SFDVKD. The CDR3 loop reads CATSDLTSGTKETQYF. The CDR3 DNA follows: TGTGCCACCAGTGATTTAACTAGCGGGACCAAAGAGACCCAGTACTTC.

This clone was detected a few times. The chain carries TRBV24-1 and TRBJ2-2; 12 bases line up with TRBD2. V lost 1 base to trimming and J lost 5 bases; unmatched junction nucleotides: 19. This CDR3 is built from 22 residues. CDR1 and CDR2 from the germline V gene are KGHDR and SFDVKD. CDR3 sequence reads: CATSDFGVTVTSGRMRTGELFF. In DNA, the CDR3 is TGTGCCACCAGTGATTTCGGAGTGACGGTGACTAGCGGGAGAATGAGGACCGGGGAGCTGTTTTTT.

Here the CDR3 reads CASTLNELAGETQYF. The CDR3 region has the DNA TGTGCCAGCACCTTGAACGAGTTAGCGGGGGAGACCCAGTACTTC. The chain employs TRBV7-2 and TRBJ2-5; 8 positions match TRBD2. The length of the CDR3 is 15 residues. The V gene end was trimmed by 7 bases and the J gene end by 5 bases; junction bases not matched to a gene: 12. The V gene's germline CDR1 is SGHTA and CDR2 FQGNSA. The full variable domain, completed using reference TRBV7-2 and TRBJ2-5, is GAGVSQSPSNKVTEKGKDVELRCDPISGHTALYWYRQSLGQGLEFLIYFQGNSAPDKSGLPSDRFSAERTGGSVSTLTIQRTQQEDSAVYLCASTLNELAGETQYFGPGTRLLVL.

The chain carries TRBV6-5 and TRBJ1-2; unclear D gene. CDR1 and CDR2 from the germline V gene are MNHEY and SVGAGI. Trimming removed 2 bases at V and 7 bases at J, with 11 bases between. This CDR3 spans 13 amino acids. In DNA form, the CDR3 reads TGTGCCAGCAGTTACCGGAGTTTTTTTGGCTACACCTTC. Its translation is CASSYRSFFGYTF.

The gene calls are TRBV5-5 and TRBJ2-7, with D unclear. This CDR3 has 14 amino acids. V lost 0 bases and J 4 bases, leaving 11 bases between the germline ends. Germline CDR1 and CDR2: SGHKS and YYEKEE (reference sequence). In nucleotides, the CDR3 is TGTGCCAGCAGCTTGGGGGCCTTTCCGTACGAGCAGTACTTC. This gives the protein CASSLGAFPYEQYF.

The genes are TRBV13 and TRBJ2-7; a weak D match, TRBD1 (8 bases). Trimming removed 5 bases from V and 3 bases from J, with 17 bases in between. This CDR3 has 15 residues. CDR1 PRHDT and CDR2 FYEKMQ come from the germline V gene (reference sequence). This CDR3 reads CASSHGQGGHYEQYF. DNA for the CDR3: TGTGCCAGCAGCCACGGACAGGGAGGGCACTACGAGCAGTACTTC.

The chain employs TRBV19 and TRBJ1-5; TRBD1 matches at 11 bases. Germline V gene lookup returns CDR1 LNHDA and CDR2 SQIVND (reference sequence). CDR3 length: 15 amino acids. V lost 8 bases, J lost 5 bases, and 8 bases stayed unmatched. Here the CDR3 DNA reads TGTGCCAGTGGAGAGGGGACAGGGGGTTATCAGCCCCAGCATTTT. Its translation: CASGEGTGGYQPQHF.

The chain carries TRBV6-1 and TRBJ1-5, with D maybe TRBD1 (6 bases). The germline CDR1 and CDR2 sequences are MNHNS and SASEGT. CDR3 length equals 14 residues. The ends were cut back, 7 bases at V and 0 bases at J, with 10 bases in the middle. The CDR3 sequence: CASIKDSSNQPQHF. CDR3 sequence (DNA): TGTGCCAGCATCAAGGACAGTAGCAATCAGCCCCAGCATTTT.

This sequence joins TRBV29-1 and TRBJ1-1, with D perhaps TRBD1 (6 bases). Germline values: CDR1 SQVTM, CDR2 ANQGSEA. The CDR3 consists of 14 residues. The V end lost 4 bases, the J end lost 0 bases, and 12 bases lay between the germline ends. The DNA of the CDR3 is TGCAGCGTTGTAGGACAGCACATGAACACTGAAGCTTTCTTT. This encodes CSVVGQHMNTEAFF.

The rearrangement links TRBV7-9 to TRBJ2-4; TRBD2 might be the D (5 bases). Germline V gene data show CDR1 as SEHNR and CDR2 as FQNEAQ (reference sequence). V lost 1 base and J 9 bases, leaving 10 bases between the germline ends. This CDR3 region has 13 residues. DNA for the CDR3: TGTGCCAGCAGCTTAGGAACCGGGATCATTCAGTACTTC. Amino acid sequence: CASSLGTGIIQYF.

In its sample, this clone was seen once. This sequence joins TRBV11-2 and TRBJ2-1, with D maybe TRBD1 (6 bases). In germline, CDR1 is SGHAT, CDR2 FQNNGV. This CDR3 contains 17 residues. V shed 5 bases and J shed 3 bases, with 20 bases lying between them. CDR3 in DNA: TGTGCCAGCAGCCAACAGATAAGGCAGGGGTTCTACAATGAGCAGTTCTTC. The encoded protein is CASSQQIRQGFYNEQFF.